This T cell receptor (beta chain) comes out of a study of metastatic and nonmetastatic thyroid tumors. From the PCR reads, TCRdb re-called clones with MiXCR. The repertoire holds tens of thousands of clones, around 16% seen once, with about 8.4% in the top ten. This clone has a count of ten or more. V was clipped by 5 bases and J by 1 base; unmatched bases: 6. The CDR3 has 16 amino acids. The germline V gene has CDR1 SGHRS and CDR2 YFSETQ. Every patient underwent thyroid surgery untreated. Material for sequencing was blood. The sequence was obtained from a male donor with papillary thyroid cancer or a benign thyroid nodule (not recorded which). Some clones in this sample may be carry-over from other donors' samples. The J gene is TRBJ2-3, the V gene TRBV5-1, with 11 bases identical to TRBD2. CDR3 loop: CASRFGLAGGTDTQYF. The CDR3 bases are TGCGCCAGCAGGTTCGGACTAGCGGGCGGCACAGATACGCAGTATTTT.